This is a list of T cell receptor beta chains from one sample in a study of blood T cell repertoires in COVID-19. Produced via immunoSEQ multiplex PCR; TCRdb's table is partial and in-frame only. The sample holds about 270,000 clones, around nine tenths seen once. The material sequenced was peripheral blood. These receptors came from a man aged 40-55 years with active or convalescent COVID-19. CDR3s include the opening cysteine and the closing phenylalanine or tryptophan. D genes are given only for firm matches. Expanded clones are given a class, and other clones once, few, many or no size at all.

d_call j_call clone_size v_call cdr3_nt cdr3_aa
. TRBJ2-5 once TRBV7-3 TGTGCCAGCAGCCCAGGAAACAGCCAAGAGACCCAGTACTTC CASSPGNSQETQYF
. TRBJ1-1 . TRBV9 TGTGCCAGCAGCGAGACAGGGAACACTGAAGCTTTCTTT CASSETGNTEAFF
. TRBJ2-5 . TRBV19 TGTGCCAGTAGTATTTCTCAGGGGCGCGTGGAGACCCAGTACTTC CASSISQGRVETQYF
. TRBJ1-2 . TRBV28 TGTGCCTCCCAACCCCAGACAGGCGTTAACTATGGCTACACCTTC CASQPQTGVNYGYTF
. TRBJ1-5 . TRBV10-1 TGCGCCAGCAGTGACAGTTTTAGCAATCAGCCCCAGCATTTT CASSDSFSNQPQHF
. TRBJ1-2 . TRBV5-5 TGTGCCAGCAGCTTGGCAGGAGGTACGGGGGACTATGACTATGGCTACACCTTC CASSLAGGTGDYDYGYTF
. TRBJ1-1 . TRBV5-4 TGTGCCAGCAACCCCGCAGGGTCTGATAGTGAAGCTTTCTTT CASNPAGSDSEAFF
TRBD2 TRBJ2-1 . TRBV11-2 TGTGCCAGCGAAGGACTAGCTCGGTCGGGGCAGTTCTTC CASEGLARSGQFF
TRBD1 TRBJ1-1 . TRBV5-4 TGTGCCAGCAGCTTTCCAGGGGGCATGAACACTGAAGCTTTCTTT CASSFPGGMNTEAFF
. TRBJ1-4 . TRBV5-1 TGCGCCAGCAGCTCCTACGTGGGGGGGACTGGCGGAAAACTGTTTTTT CASSSYVGGTGGKLFF
. TRBJ2-7 . TRBV5-1 TGCGCCAGCAGTCTGGGACTCACCTACGGCGAGCAGTACTTC CASSLGLTYGEQYF
TRBD1 TRBJ1-2 . TRBV7-2 TGTGCCAGCAGCTCTCAACCGGGACAGAACTATGGCTACACCTTC CASSSQPGQNYGYTF
. TRBJ1-3 . TRBV7-8 TGTGCCAGCAGCTTCGAGCTCAGGGCCCCTGGAAACACCATATATTTT CASSFELRAPGNTIYF
TRBD2 TRBJ2-1 . TRBV27 TGTGCCAGCAGTGCCACCTTCGGACTAGCCTACAATGAGCAGTTCTTC CASSATFGLAYNEQFF
TRBD2 TRBJ2-1 few TRBV30 TGTGCCTGGAGTCGGCGGGAGGTAAATGAGCAGTTCTTC CAWSRREVNEQFF